One sample yielded the 31 T cell receptor delta chains listed below, sequenced in a study of delta chains in infants with herpesvirus infections. TCR cDNA was made from PBMC RNA with gamma- and delta-chain-specific primers. TCRdb reanalysed the RT-PCR reads with CATT. Among thousands of delta-chain clones listed, about 31% were seen once. Sample: peripheral blood, taken at time point 3 of longitudinal follow-up. Source of these receptors: a human donor who was a Ugandan infant, either HIV-exposed or HIV-unexposed (not recorded which).

In this sample, this clone turned up a few times. The J gene is TRDJ1, the V gene TRDV1; 12 nucleotides line up with TRDD3. Germline lookup yields CDR1 TSWWSYY and CDR2 QGS. The V gene end was trimmed by 4 bases and the J gene end by 0 bases; junction bases not matched to a gene: 21. The CDR3 is made up of 22 amino acids. The CDR3 DNA is TGTGCTCTTGGGGCCCGACCTCCAATAAGTACTGGGGGATACCCGTACACCGATAAACTCATCTTT. Its translation: CALGARPPISTGGYPYTDKLIF.

The table lists this clone with a few counts. The CDR3 DNA follows: TGTGCTCTTGGGGAACCCCAAGTCTACGAGTGGGCCTTCACCGATAAACTCATCTTT. Its translation: CALGEPQVYEWAFTDKLIF. V is TRDV1 and J is TRDJ1; D gene ambiguous. From germline, CDR1 is TSWWSYY and CDR2 QGS. This CDR3 spans 19 amino acids. The ends were cut back, 1 base at V and 1 base at J, with 22 bases in the middle.

Only a few counts were recorded for this clone. This chain links TRDV3 with TRDJ1; tentatively, D is TRDD2 (6 bases). Germline CDR1 TVYSNPD, CDR2 GDNSRS (reference sequence). V was clipped by 4 bases and J by 3 bases, with 30 bases between them. This CDR3 spans 18 amino acids. Here the CDR3 DNA reads TGTGCCTCTACTGTTCCTATTACGGCCTCCTACGGGTCCGATAAACTCATCTTT. Translated: CASTVPITASYGSDKLIF.

The sample holds a few counts of this clone. This rearrangement joins TRDV2 to TRDJ3; D uncertain. The V gene lost 0 bases and the J gene lost 0 bases, with 8 bases spanning the gap. This CDR3 has 17 residues. CDR1 and CDR2 (germline): GEAIGNYY, EKD. This CDR3 reads CACDTYSSSWDTRQMFF. The CDR3 nucleotides read TGTGCCTGTGACACCTACTCCAGCTCCTGGGACACCCGACAGATGTTTTTC.

As to this clone: This specimen includes other DNA sequences encoding the same CDR3. The chain recombines TRDV2 with TRDJ3; possibly TRDD3 for D (6 bases). Trimming took 1 base from V and 0 from J, leaving 12 bases between them. The germline V gene encodes CDR1 GEAIGNYY and CDR2 EKD. The length of the CDR3 is 18 residues. CDR3 nucleotides: TGTGCCTGTGACACTGGGGGCCCCCTCTCCTGGGACACCCGACAGATGTTTTTC. Amino acids: CACDTGGPLSWDTRQMFF.

This clone was counted between two and nine times. The V and J genes are TRDV1 and TRDJ2, with D uncertain. V lost 2 bases to trimming and J lost 4 bases, with 23 bases between them. The CDR3 runs 19 residues. Per the germline V gene, CDR1 is TSWWSYY and CDR2 is QGS. CDR3 nucleotides: TGTGCTCTTGGGGAATTCGCTCGACAACTCAGAAGTCCGACAGCACAACTCTTCTTT. Residues: CALGEFARQLRSPTAQLFF.

V and J are TRDV1 and TRDJ2, with D possibly TRDD2 on 6 matching bases. The CDR3 loop spans 24 amino acids. V was shortened by 4 bases and J by 3 bases, with 39 bases between the two germline ends. Germline CDR1 and CDR2: TSWWSYY and QGS. The CDR3 spells CALGGPPIKKSYGSGKNLTAQLFF. As DNA, the CDR3 is TGTGCTCTTGGGGGACCCCCCATTAAAAAATCCTACGGCTCTGGAAAAAACCTGACAGCACAACTCTTCTTT.

The chain couples TRDV2 to TRDJ3; perhaps TRDD3 as D (5 bases). Trimming shortened V by 1 base and J by 0 bases, and 21 bases separated the two germline ends. CDR1 is GEAIGNYY, CDR2 EKD, per germline. The CDR3 sequence is 21 residues long. The CDR3 reads CACDTRLSGPDSSWDTRQMFF. CDR3 nucleotides: TGTGCCTGTGACACTAGGTTATCTGGGCCCGATAGCTCCTGGGACACCCGACAGATGTTTTTC.

The chain has TRDV1 and TRDJ1, with TRDD3 matching over 8 bases. The germline V gene has CDR1 TSWWSYY and CDR2 QGS. The CDR3 sequence is 24 residues long. Trimming took 2 bases from V and 3 from J; bases not matched to a gene: 32. CDR3 DNA sequence: TGTGCTCTTGGGGAAAATAGGGGCCTCACTTGGGGGATTCGCTTCTCACTTTCGGCCGATAAACTCATCTTT. Protein product: CALGENRGLTWGIRFSLSADKLIF.

Remarks on this clone: With a far larger clone one base away, a read error is the likely cause. The rearrangement joins TRDV2 to TRDJ2, with 10 bases matching TRDD3. Germline V lookup: CDR1 GEAIGNYY, CDR2 EKD. The V gene end was trimmed by 2 bases and the J gene end by 6 bases; junction bases not matched to a gene: 2. The CDR3 is 14 residues long. This CDR3 reads CACDILGDAAQLFF. CDR3 nucleotide sequence: TGTGCCTGTGACATACTGGGGGATGCAGCACAACTCTTCTTT.

By share of the sample, this clone is medium-sized. As DNA, the CDR3 is TGTGCTCTTGGGTTCCCCTTCCTACGTTTCTACTGGGGGATACGCCTATACACCGATAAACTCATCTTT. Residues: CALGFPFLRFYWGIRLYTDKLIF. V and J are TRDV1 and TRDJ1; 13 nucleotides match TRDD3. Germline loops: CDR1 TSWWSYY, CDR2 QGS. This CDR3 is built from 23 residues. The trim removed 5 bases at V and 0 bases at J, leaving 24 bases unmatched.

This clone was detected only a few times. The chain carries TRDV1 and TRDJ1; 11 nucleotides match TRDD3. The CDR3 loop spans 20 amino acids. CDR1 is TSWWSYY and CDR2 is QGS in the germline V gene. The trim removed 1 base at V and 6 bases at J, leaving 19 bases unmatched. In DNA form, the CDR3 reads TGTGCTCTTGGGGAACAATTCCAGATGGGGGATACGGGGAATCGGTATAAACTCATCTTT. This codes for CALGEQFQMGDTGNRYKLIF.

This rearrangement joins TRDV2 to TRDJ3; 8 bases agree with TRDD3. This CDR3 has 18 amino acids. The J segment lost 5 bases and the V segment lost 1 base, leaving 9 bases of the junction unmatched. The germline V gene has CDR1 GEAIGNYY and CDR2 EKD. The CDR3 nucleotides read TGTGCCTGTGACACGGGATACGCGAATTCCAGGGACACCCGACAGATGTTTTTC. It codes for CACDTGYANSRDTRQMFF.

Regarding this clone: This sample also contains other DNA sequences that code for the same CDR3. This chain uses TRDV1 with TRDJ1; 9 bases line up with TRDD3. V gave up 4 bases and J gave up 0 bases; unmatched junction bases: 33. This CDR3 spans 25 amino acids. From germline, CDR1 is TSWWSYY and CDR2 QGS. The CDR3 DNA reads as TGTGCTCTTGGGGGACCCCCGAGGGTTCCTACGAGGCCCTACTGGGGGAAACTATACACCGATAAACTCATCTTT. As protein: CALGGPPRVPTRPYWGKLYTDKLIF.

Comment on this clone: The same CDR3 is also encoded by other DNA sequences in this sample. This sequence joins TRDV2 and TRDJ3; 11 nucleotides line up with TRDD3. The junction had 7 bases not matched to a gene; V was cut back by 1 base and J by 0 bases. The CDR3 length is 20 residues. The V gene's germline CDR1 is GEAIGNYY and CDR2 EKD. As DNA, the CDR3 is TGTGCCTGTGACACGGTACTGGGGGATAAGAGCTCCTGGGACACCCGACAGATGTTTTTC. It is translated as CACDTVLGDKSSWDTRQMFF.

This clone came up a few times. This chain joins TRDV1 and TRDJ1, with 8 bases that match TRDD2. This CDR3 region has 18 residues. Looked up from germline, CDR1 is TSWWSYY and CDR2 is QGS. V trimming: 1 base; J trimming: 1 base; junction bases outside the gene matches: 11. CDR3 in amino acids: CALGEPPVFLRITDKLIF. For the CDR3, the DNA is TGTGCTCTTGGGGAACCGCCCGTCTTCCTACGAATCACCGATAAACTCATCTTT.

The chain employs TRDV1 and TRDJ1; TRDD3 matches 9 bases. Germline trimming cut 3 bases from V and 0 bases from J; bases unmatched to any gene: 38. The CDR3 is 27 amino acids. Per the germline V gene, CDR1 is TSWWSYY and CDR2 is QGS. CDR3 in amino acids: CALGEPSFDSYSLVGDILTLHTDKLIF. The DNA of the CDR3 is TGTGCTCTTGGGGAGCCATCGTTCGATTCCTACTCCCTGGTGGGGGATATATTAACTCTTCACACCGATAAACTCATCTTT.

CDR3: CACDTVVLGDTGLTAQLFF. The CDR3 region has the DNA TGTGCCTGTGACACCGTTGTACTGGGGGATACGGGTTTGACAGCACAACTCTTCTTT. The rearrangement links TRDV2 to TRDJ2, with 13 positions matching TRDD3. The V gene's germline CDR1 is GEAIGNYY and CDR2 EKD. J lost 1 base, V lost 0 bases, and 7 bases had no gene match. This CDR3 has 19 residues.

With respect to this clone: At one of its ends the junction is not consistent with the germline gene, which may arise from a read error. The genes are TRDV1 and TRDJ1; D tentatively reads TRDD2 or TRDD3 (5 bases each). This CDR3 comprises 12 residues. CDR1 and CDR2 from the germline V gene are TSWWSYY and QGS. The CDR3 reads CAFGDFPHKLIF. The DNA of the CDR3 is TGTGCTTTTGGGGACTTCCCTCATAAACTCATCTTT.

The V call is TRDV1, the J call TRDJ1; 10 bases line up with TRDD3. J lost 6 bases, V lost 1 base, and 20 bases had no gene match. Germline CDR1 is TSWWSYY and CDR2 is QGS. CDR3 size: 20 residues. In nucleotides, the CDR3 is TGTGCTCTTGGGGAACCCAAACCTTCCACTGCCTGGGGGATATCCCATAAACTCATCTTT. Translated: CALGEPKPSTAWGISHKLIF.

CDR3 sequence reads: CACDTVEASSWDTRQMFF. For the CDR3, the DNA is TGTGCCTGTGACACCGTTGAGGCAAGCTCCTGGGACACCCGACAGATGTTTTTC. The chain carries TRDV2 and TRDJ3; D is uncertain. Germline-derived CDR1 and CDR2 are GEAIGNYY and EKD. The CDR3 sequence is 18 residues long. The V end was cut by 0 bases, the J end by 0 bases, with 11 bases between.

This clone has more than one count but fewer than ten. The chain is built from TRDV2 and TRDJ2, with 9 bases lining up with TRDD3. Trimming removed 0 bases from V and 10 bases from J; junction bases left unmatched: 5. The CDR3 sequence is 14 residues long. In germline, CDR1 is GEAIGNYY, CDR2 EKD. CDR3 sequence (DNA): TGTGCCTGTGACACCTGGGGGATAAGTGAACAACTCTTCTTT. This encodes CACDTWGISEQLFF.

The chain combines TRDV1 with TRDJ1; tentative D call: TRDD2 (6 bases). The CDR3 consists of 17 residues. From germline, CDR1 is TSWWSYY and CDR2 QGS. V was clipped by 4 bases and J by 5 bases, with 23 bases between them. CDR3: CALGVLPILRPGDKLIF. The CDR3 DNA sequence: TGTGCTCTTGGGGTCCTCCCCATCCTACGGCCGGGGGATAAACTCATCTTT.

The table lists this clone with a few counts. V is TRDV2 and J is TRDJ3; 12 nucleotides match TRDD3. In germline, CDR1 is GEAIGNYY, CDR2 EKD. J gave up 0 bases and V 1 base, and 9 bases lay outside the gene matches. The length of the CDR3 is 21 residues. Here the CDR3 reads CACDTAGGYAGGSWDTRQMFF. CDR3 DNA sequence: TGTGCCTGTGACACGGCTGGGGGATACGCCGGGGGCTCCTGGGACACCCGACAGATGTTTTTC.

This clone is judged large. Other DNA sequences in this specimen translate into the identical CDR3. The chain couples TRDV2 to TRDJ2, with 12 nucleotides matching TRDD3. Germline lookup yields CDR1 GEAIGNYY and CDR2 EKD. Germline trimming cut 3 bases from V and 4 bases from J; bases unmatched to any gene: 2. The CDR3 is 15 residues long. The CDR3 region is CACDVLGDTTAQLFF. The CDR3 DNA follows: TGTGCCTGTGACGTACTGGGGGATACGACAGCACAACTCTTCTTT.

In the case of this clone: This likely came from a read error, as a far larger clone is one base away. The chain recombines TRDV2 with TRDJ1; the match to TRDD3 covers 8 bases. V lost 2 bases and J lost 1; bases outside the gene matches: 2. The CDR3 has 14 residues. The germline V gene encodes CDR1 GEAIGNYY and CDR2 EKD. CDR3 nucleotides: TGTGCCTGTGACATACTGGGGGTCACCGATAAACTCATCTTT. This encodes CACDILGVTDKLIF.

The rearrangement uses TRDV2 and TRDJ1; no definite D call. V lost 1 base, J lost 2 bases, and 13 bases lay in between. Germline V gene data show CDR1 as GEAIGNYY and CDR2 as EKD. The CDR3 covers 15 residues. The CDR3 sequence is CACDTKPIRTDKLIF. The CDR3 nucleotides are TGTGCCTGTGACACAAAGCCCATTCGAACCGATAAACTCATCTTT.

Within the sample, this clone is medium-sized (0.01 to 0.1%). Within the sample, other DNA sequences also encode this same CDR3. V usage is TRDV1 and J usage is TRDJ1; TRDD2 might be the D (5 bases). Germline V gene lookup returns CDR1 TSWWSYY and CDR2 QGS. V lost 0 bases and J lost 0, with 23 bases in between. The CDR3 covers 20 residues. For the CDR3, the DNA is TGTGCTCTTGGGGAACTCTACCCTACAGGTACCCTCTCAAACACCGATAAACTCATCTTT. Translation gives CALGELYPTGTLSNTDKLIF.

This clone is deemed medium-sized (0.01 to 0.1%). The chain joins TRDV1 to TRDJ1, with D tentatively TRDD2 (5 bases). V dropped 0 bases and J dropped 1 base, with 24 bases sitting between them. Germline values: CDR1 TSWWSYY, CDR2 QGS. The CDR3 has 20 amino acids. The CDR3 region is CALGELPPITTRFRTDKLIF. The CDR3 DNA reads as TGTGCTCTTGGGGAACTACCTCCCATCACGACCCGCTTCCGCACCGATAAACTCATCTTT.

This chain joins TRDV1 and TRDJ1; 9 nucleotides align to TRDD3. The CDR3 runs to 19 residues. V gave up 1 base and J gave up 2 bases; unmatched junction bases: 14. Germline V gene sequence: CDR1 TSWWSYY, CDR2 QGS. The CDR3 loop is CALGEPLLVGDMKTDKLIF. For the CDR3, the DNA is TGTGCTCTTGGGGAACCACTCCTCGTGGGGGATATGAAGACCGATAAACTCATCTTT.

This clone was seen only a few times. The chain uses TRDV1 and TRDJ1; 9 nucleotides line up with TRDD3. V gave up 0 bases and J gave up 0 bases; unmatched junction bases: 20. The CDR3 runs 22 residues. Germline V gene lookup returns CDR1 TSWWSYY and CDR2 QGS. The CDR3 nucleotides read TGTGCTCTTGGGGAACTAGTCTCCTATGGGAGACTGGGGGAAGGGTACACCGATAAACTCATCTTT. Its protein is CALGELVSYGRLGEGYTDKLIF.